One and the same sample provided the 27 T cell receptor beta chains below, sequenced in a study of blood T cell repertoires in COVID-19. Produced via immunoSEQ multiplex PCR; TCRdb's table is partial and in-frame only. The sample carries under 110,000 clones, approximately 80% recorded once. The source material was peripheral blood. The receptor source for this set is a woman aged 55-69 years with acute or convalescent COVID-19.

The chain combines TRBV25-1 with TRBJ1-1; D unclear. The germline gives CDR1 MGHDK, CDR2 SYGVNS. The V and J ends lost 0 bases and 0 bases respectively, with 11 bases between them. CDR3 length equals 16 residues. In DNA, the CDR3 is TGTGCCAGCAGTGAATACGGTCCGGGAATGAACACTGAAGCTTTCTTT. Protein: CASSEYGPGMNTEAFF.

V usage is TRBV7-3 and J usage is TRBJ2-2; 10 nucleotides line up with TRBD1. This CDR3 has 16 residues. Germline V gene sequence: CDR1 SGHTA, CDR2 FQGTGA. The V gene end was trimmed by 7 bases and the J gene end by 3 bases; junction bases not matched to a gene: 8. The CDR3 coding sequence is TGTGCCAGCAACCCAAGACAGGGGGCTGACACCGGGGAGCTGTTTTTT. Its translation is CASNPRQGADTGELFF.

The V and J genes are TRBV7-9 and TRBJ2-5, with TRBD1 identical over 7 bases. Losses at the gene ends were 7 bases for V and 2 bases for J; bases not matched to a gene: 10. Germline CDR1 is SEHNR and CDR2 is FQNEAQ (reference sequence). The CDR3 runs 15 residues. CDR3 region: CASTLGQSSQETQYF. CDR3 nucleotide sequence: TGTGCCAGCACATTGGGACAGAGCTCTCAAGAGACCCAGTACTTC.

CDR3 in DNA: TGTGCCAGCAGTGATCCCCACAGGGGGCCCACTGAAGCTTTCTTT. As protein: CASSDPHRGPTEAFF. The rearrangement joins TRBV6-1 to TRBJ1-1, with TRBD1 identical over 9 bases. Germline CDR1 and CDR2: MNHNS and SASEGT. The ends lost 3 bases at V and 4 bases at J; junction bases unmatched: 6. The CDR3 has 15 amino acids.

CDR3 region: CASRDGQGGEKLFF. CDR3 nucleotide sequence: TGTGCCAGTAGGGATGGGCAGGGAGGTGAAAAACTGTTTTTT. The V call is TRBV19, the J call TRBJ1-4; D might be TRBD1 (5 bases). Germline V gives CDR1 LNHDA, CDR2 SQIVND (reference sequence). The CDR3 is 14 amino acids. Trimming removed 6 bases at V and 7 bases at J, with 15 bases between.

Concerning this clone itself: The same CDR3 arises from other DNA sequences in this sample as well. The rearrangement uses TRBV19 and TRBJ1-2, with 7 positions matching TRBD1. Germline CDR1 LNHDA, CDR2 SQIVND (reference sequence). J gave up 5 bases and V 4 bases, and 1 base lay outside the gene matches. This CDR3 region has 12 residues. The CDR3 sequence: CASSNRGYGYTF. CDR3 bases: TGTGCCAGTAGTAACAGGGGATATGGCTACACCTTC.

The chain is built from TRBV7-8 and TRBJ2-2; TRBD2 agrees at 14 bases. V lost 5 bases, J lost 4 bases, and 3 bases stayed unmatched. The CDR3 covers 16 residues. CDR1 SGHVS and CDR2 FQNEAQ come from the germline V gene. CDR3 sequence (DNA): TGTGCCAGCAGCCAGGGGACTAGCGGGAGCACCGGGGAGCTGTTTTTT. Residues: CASSQGTSGSTGELFF.

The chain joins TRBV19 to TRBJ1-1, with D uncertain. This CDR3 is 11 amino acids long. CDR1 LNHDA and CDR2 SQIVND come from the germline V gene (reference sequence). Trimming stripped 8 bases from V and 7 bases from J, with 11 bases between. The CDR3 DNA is TGTGCCAGTCGAGGTCGGATTGAAGCTTTCTTT. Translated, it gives CASRGRIEAFF.

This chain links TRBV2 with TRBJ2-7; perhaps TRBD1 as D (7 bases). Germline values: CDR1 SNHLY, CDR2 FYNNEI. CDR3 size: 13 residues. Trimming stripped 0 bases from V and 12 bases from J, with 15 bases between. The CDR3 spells CASSEARRDSTYF. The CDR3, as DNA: TGTGCCAGCAGTGAAGCGAGGCGGGACAGCACGTACTTC.

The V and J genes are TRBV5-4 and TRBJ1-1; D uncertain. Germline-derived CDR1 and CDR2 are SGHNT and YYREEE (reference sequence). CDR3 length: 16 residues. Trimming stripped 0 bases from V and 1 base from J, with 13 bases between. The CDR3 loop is CASSLGARVGNTEAFF. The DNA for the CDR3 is TGTGCCAGCAGCTTGGGGGCGAGGGTGGGGAACACTGAAGCTTTCTTT.

The CDR3 is CASSQQGTSGNTIYF. In nucleotides, the CDR3 is TGTGCCAGCTCACAACAGGGGACCTCTGGAAACACCATATATTTT. The chain has TRBV18 and TRBJ1-3, with 7 bases that match TRBD1. V lost 4 bases and J lost 0; bases outside the gene matches: 3. The V gene's germline CDR1 is KGHSH and CDR2 LQKENI. CDR3 size: 15 residues.

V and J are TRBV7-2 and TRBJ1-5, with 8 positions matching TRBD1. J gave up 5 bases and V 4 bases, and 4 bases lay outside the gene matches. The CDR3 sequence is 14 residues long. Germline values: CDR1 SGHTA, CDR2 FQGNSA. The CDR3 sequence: CASSSGTGHQPQHF. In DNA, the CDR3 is TGTGCCAGCAGCTCGGGGACAGGCCATCAGCCCCAGCATTTT.

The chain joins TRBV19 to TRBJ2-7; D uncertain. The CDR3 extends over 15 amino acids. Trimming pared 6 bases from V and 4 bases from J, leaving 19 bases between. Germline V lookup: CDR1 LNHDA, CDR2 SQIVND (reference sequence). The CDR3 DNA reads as TGTGCCAGTAGACCCGCCGGGTCCTATCCTTACGAGCAGTACTTC. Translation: CASRPAGSYPYEQYF. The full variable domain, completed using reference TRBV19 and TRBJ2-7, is DGGITQSPKYLFRKEGQNVTLSCEQNLNHDAMYWYRQDPGQGLRLIYYSQIVNDFQKGDIAEGYSVSREKKESFPLTVTSAQKNPTAFYLCASRPAGSYPYEQYFGPGTRLTVT.

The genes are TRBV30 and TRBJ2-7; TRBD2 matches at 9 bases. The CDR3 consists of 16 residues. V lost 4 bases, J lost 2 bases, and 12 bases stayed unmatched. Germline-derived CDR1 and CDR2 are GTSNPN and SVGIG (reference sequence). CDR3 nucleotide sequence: TGTGCCTGGAATAGGCGTCTAGCGGGGAAGACCTACGAGCAGTACTTC. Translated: CAWNRRLAGKTYEQYF.

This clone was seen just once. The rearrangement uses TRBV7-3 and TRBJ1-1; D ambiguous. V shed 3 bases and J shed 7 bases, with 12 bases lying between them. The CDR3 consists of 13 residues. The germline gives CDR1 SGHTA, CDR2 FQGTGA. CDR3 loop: CASSFGGSYEAFF. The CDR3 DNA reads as TGTGCCAGCAGCTTCGGCGGATCCTATGAAGCTTTCTTT.

In DNA, the CDR3 is TGTGCCTGGAGGATCTGGCAGGGCCTATCCTACGAGCAGTACTTC. As protein: CAWRIWQGLSYEQYF. V gene TRBV30 combines with J gene TRBJ2-7; D might be TRBD1 (5 bases). CDR3 size: 15 residues. V lost 3 bases, J lost 1 base, and 16 bases lay in between. CDR1 and CDR2 from the germline V gene are GTSNPN and SVGIG (reference sequence).

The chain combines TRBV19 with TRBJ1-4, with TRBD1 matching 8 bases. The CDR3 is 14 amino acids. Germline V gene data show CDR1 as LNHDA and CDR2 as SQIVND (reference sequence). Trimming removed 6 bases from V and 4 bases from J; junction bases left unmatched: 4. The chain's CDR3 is CASRDRADNEKLFF. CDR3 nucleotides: TGTGCCAGTAGGGACAGGGCTGATAATGAAAAACTGTTTTTT.

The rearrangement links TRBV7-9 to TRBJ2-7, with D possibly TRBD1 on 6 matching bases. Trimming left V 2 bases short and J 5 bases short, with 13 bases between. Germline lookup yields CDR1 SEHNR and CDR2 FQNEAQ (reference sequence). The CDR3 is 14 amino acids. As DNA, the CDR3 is TGTGCCAGCAGCTTAACAGGGATCATAGACGAGCAGTACTTC. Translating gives CASSLTGIIDEQYF.

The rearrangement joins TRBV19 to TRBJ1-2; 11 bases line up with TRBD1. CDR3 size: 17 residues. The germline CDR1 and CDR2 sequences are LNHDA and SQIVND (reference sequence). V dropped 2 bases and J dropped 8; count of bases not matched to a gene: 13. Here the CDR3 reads CASSILNGDRTGGGYTF. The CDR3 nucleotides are TGTGCCAGTAGTATACTTAATGGTGATCGGACAGGGGGCGGCTACACCTTC.

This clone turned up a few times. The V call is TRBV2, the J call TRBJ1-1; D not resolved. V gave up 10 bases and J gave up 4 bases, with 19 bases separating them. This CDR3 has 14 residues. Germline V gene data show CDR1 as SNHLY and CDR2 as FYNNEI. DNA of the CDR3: TGTGCCACCACACCCCGGCGCGGGTCCACTGAAGCTTTCTTT. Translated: CATTPRRGSTEAFF.

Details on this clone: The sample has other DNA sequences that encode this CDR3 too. The CDR3, as DNA: TGTGCCAGCAGTGAAGCGGGACTGAGCACAGATACGCAGTATTTT. Translation: CASSEAGLSTDTQYF. The genes are TRBV25-1 and TRBJ2-3, with D possibly matching TRBD2 (6 bases). The CDR3 covers 15 residues. Germline V gives CDR1 MGHDK, CDR2 SYGVNS. The V end was cut by 2 bases, the J end by 0 bases, with 9 bases between.

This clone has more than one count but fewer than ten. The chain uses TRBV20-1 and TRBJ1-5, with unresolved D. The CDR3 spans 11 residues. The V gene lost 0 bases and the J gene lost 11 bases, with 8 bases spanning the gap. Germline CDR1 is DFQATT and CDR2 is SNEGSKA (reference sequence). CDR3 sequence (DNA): TGCAGTGCTAGAGATCGTCGAGCCCAGCATTTT. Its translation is CSARDRRAQHF.

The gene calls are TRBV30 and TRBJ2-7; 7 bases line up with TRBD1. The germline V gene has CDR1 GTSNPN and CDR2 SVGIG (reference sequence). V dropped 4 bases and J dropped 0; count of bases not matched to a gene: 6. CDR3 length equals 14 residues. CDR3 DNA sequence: TGTGCCTGGACCTCCGGGACAGCCTCCTACGAGCAGTACTTC. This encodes CAWTSGTASYEQYF.

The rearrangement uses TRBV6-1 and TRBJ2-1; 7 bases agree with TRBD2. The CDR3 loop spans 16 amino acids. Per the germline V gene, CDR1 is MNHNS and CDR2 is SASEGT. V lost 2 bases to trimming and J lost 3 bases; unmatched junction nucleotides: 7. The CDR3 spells CASSEKWGGDYNEQFF. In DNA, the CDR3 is TGTGCCAGCAGTGAAAAATGGGGGGGGGACTACAATGAGCAGTTCTTC.

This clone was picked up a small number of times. The chain's CDR3 is CASSSGFYEQYF. CDR3 nucleotides: TGTGCCAGCAGCTCGGGATTCTACGAGCAGTACTTC. V and J are TRBV11-2 and TRBJ2-7; D is perhaps TRBD2 (5 bases). V was cut by 4 bases and J by 3 bases, with 7 bases left in between. Looked up from germline, CDR1 is SGHAT and CDR2 is FQNNGV. This CDR3 spans 12 amino acids.

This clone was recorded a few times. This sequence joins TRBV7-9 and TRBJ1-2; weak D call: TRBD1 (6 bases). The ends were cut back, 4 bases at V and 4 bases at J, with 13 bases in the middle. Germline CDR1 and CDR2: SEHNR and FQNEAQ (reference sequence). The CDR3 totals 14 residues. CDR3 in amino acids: CASSSRGFAYGYTF. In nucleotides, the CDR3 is TGTGCCAGCAGCTCAAGGGGGTTTGCCTATGGCTACACCTTC.

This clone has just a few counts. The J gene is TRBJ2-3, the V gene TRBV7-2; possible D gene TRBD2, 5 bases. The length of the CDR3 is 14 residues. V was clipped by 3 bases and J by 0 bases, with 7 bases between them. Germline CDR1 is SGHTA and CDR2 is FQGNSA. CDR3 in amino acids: CASSFSGSTDTQYF. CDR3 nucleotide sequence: TGTGCCAGCAGCTTCTCGGGGAGCACAGATACGCAGTATTTT.